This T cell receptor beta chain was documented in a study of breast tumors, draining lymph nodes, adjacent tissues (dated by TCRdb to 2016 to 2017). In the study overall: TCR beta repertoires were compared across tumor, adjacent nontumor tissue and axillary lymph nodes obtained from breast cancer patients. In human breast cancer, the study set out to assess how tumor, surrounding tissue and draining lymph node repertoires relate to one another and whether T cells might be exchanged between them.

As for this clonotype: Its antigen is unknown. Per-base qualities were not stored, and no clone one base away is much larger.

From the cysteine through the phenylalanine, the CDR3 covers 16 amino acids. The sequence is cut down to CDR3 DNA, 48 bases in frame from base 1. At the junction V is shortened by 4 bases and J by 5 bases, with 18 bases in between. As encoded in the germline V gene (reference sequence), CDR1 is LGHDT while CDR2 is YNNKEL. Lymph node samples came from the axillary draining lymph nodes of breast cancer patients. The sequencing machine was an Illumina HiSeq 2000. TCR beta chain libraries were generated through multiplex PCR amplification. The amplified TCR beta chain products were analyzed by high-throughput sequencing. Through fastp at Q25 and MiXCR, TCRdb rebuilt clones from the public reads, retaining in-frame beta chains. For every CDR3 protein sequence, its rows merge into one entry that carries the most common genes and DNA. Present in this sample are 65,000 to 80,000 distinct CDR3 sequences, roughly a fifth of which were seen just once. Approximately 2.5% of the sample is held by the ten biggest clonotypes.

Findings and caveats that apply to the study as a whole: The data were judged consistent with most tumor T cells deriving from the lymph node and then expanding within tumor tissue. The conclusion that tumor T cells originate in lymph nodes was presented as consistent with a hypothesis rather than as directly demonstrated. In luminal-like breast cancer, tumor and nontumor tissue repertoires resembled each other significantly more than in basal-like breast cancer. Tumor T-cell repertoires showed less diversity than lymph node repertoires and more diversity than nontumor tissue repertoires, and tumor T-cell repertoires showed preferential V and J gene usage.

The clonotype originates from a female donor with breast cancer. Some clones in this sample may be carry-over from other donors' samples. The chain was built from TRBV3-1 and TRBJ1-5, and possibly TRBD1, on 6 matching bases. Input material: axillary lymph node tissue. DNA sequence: TGTGCCAGCAGCCCTTTAGGACAGCGAAACTATCAGCCCCAGCATTTT. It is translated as CASSPLGQRNYQPQHF.